This T cell receptor beta chain was identified in a study of T cell repertoires in cytomegalovirus infection. Overall study context: An indication of both CMV infection and matching HLA type came from public TCR beta signatures.

Study results and limitations: In two of eight donors, the top clonotype was HLA-C-restricted CMV-specific.

This clonotype was counted ten times or more. Its specificity is not known. V was pared by 4 bases and J by 2 bases, with 5 bases between. The germline V gene has CDR1 DFQATT and CDR2 SNEGSKA (reference sequence). The CDR3 covers 11 residues. TCRdb re-called the reads with MiXCR, one entry per CDR3 protein. The profile shows roughly 77,000 distinct CDR3 sequences, 4% of them singletons. The source is a human donor in good health (CMV status not recorded). Some clones in this sample may be carry-over from other donors' samples. The sequencing input was PBMCs. The rearrangement links TRBV20-1 to TRBJ1-1; D gene uncertain. CDR3 in amino acids: CSATQNTEAFF. CDR3 nucleotide sequence: TGCAGTGCTACACAAAACACTGAAGCTTTCTTT.